The 30 T cell receptor beta chains presented below share a single source sample, sequenced in a study of PD-1 blockade in classical Hodgkin lymphoma (TCRdb year 2020). The library was obtained by the immunoSEQ multiplex PCR assay. TCRdb holds this immuneACCESS table with in-frame rearrangements only. Some clones are missing; in checked studies, unresolved V genes explain under half, and the rest has no known cause. This sample lists approximately 43,000 clones; about 88% were detected once. The ten largest clones represent approximately 5.7% of the sample. In the paper's terms, the time point label means: cycle 2 day 1 (C2D1) of nivolumab. Every trial patient had relapsed after autologous stem cell transplantation, and cohorts A, B and C differed in prior brentuximab vedotin exposure. Sequenced here: peripheral blood mononuclear cells (PBMCs), sampled before the second cycle of nivolumab. The receptors were gathered from a human donor with classical Hodgkin lymphoma.

The genes are TRBV28 and TRBJ2-6; 7 bases align to TRBD1. Germline V gene lookup returns CDR1 MDHEN and CDR2 SYDVKM. V was pared by 5 bases and J by 2 bases, with 3 bases of the junction left unmatched. The CDR3 runs 15 residues. The CDR3 protein is CASSPQGAGANVLTF. In nucleotides, the CDR3 is TGTGCCAGCAGTCCCCAGGGGGCTGGGGCCAACGTCCTGACTTTC. The full variable domain, in which reference TRBV28 and TRBJ2-6 provide the parts outside the CDR3, is DVKVTQSSRYLVKRTGEKVFLECVQDMDHENMFWYRQDPGLGLRLIYFSYDVKMKEKGDIPEGYSVSREKKERFSLILESASTNQTSMYLCASSPQGAGANVLTFGAGSRLTVL.

The chain combines TRBV2 with TRBJ2-3; D is unclear. The germline gives CDR1 SNHLY, CDR2 FYNNEI. CDR3 size: 11 residues. V lost 3 bases, J lost 6 bases, and 4 bases lay in between. CDR3 loop: CASSDRDTQYF. The CDR3 DNA is TGTGCCAGCAGTGATCGTGATACGCAGTATTTT. Full variable domain (outside the CDR3, taken from reference TRBV2 and TRBJ2-3): EPEVTQTPSHQVTQMGQEVILRCVPISNHLYFYWYRQILGQKVEFLVSFYNNEISEKSEIFDDQFSVERPDGSNFTLKIRSTKLEDSAMYFCASSDRDTQYFGPGTRLTVL.

The DNA of the CDR3 is TGTGCCAGCAGGCTCCGGGACAGGGGTTACGATTCACCCCTCCACTTT. Translated, it gives CASRLRDRGYDSPLHF. J is TRBJ1-6 and V is TRBV27; the match to TRBD1 covers 10 bases. Germline loops: CDR1 MNHEY, CDR2 SMNVEV (reference sequence). The junction had 10 bases not matched to a gene; V was cut back by 6 bases and J by 8 bases. The CDR3 runs 16 residues.

This chain uses TRBV28 with TRBJ1-5; no clear D. Deletions cut 5 bases from V and 6 bases from J, with 11 bases between. Germline V gene lookup returns CDR1 MDHEN and CDR2 SYDVKM. The CDR3 sequence is 13 residues long. The CDR3 coding sequence is TGTGCCAGCAGTAGGTCATGGCCTCAGCCCCAGCATTTT. This encodes CASSRSWPQPQHF.

This clone was seen just once. This chain uses TRBV28 with TRBJ2-1; 14 bases are shared with TRBD2. Germline V gives CDR1 MDHEN, CDR2 SYDVKM. The CDR3 consists of 17 residues. Trimming at V came to 5 bases and at J to 7 bases, leaving 10 bases not matched to a gene. CDR3 sequence reads: CASSGGWGLAGANEQFF. The CDR3 coding sequence is TGTGCCAGCAGTGGGGGATGGGGACTAGCGGGAGCAAATGAGCAGTTCTTC.

The chain has TRBV10-3 and TRBJ2-5; D may match TRBD1 or TRBD2 (5 bases each). Germline V lookup: CDR1 ENHRY, CDR2 SYGVKD. The CDR3 runs to 13 residues. The V end was cut by 6 bases, the J end by 3 bases, with 11 bases between. This CDR3 is CAIRTGHKETQYF. The CDR3 DNA is TGTGCCATCAGAACGGGGCACAAAGAGACCCAGTACTTC.

The chain joins TRBV7-2 to TRBJ1-3; maybe TRBD1 (5 bases). Germline V CDR1 and CDR2: SGHTA, FQGNSA. With 1 base removed from V and 0 bases from J, the gap between germline ends came to 19 bases. This CDR3 comprises 19 residues. This CDR3 reads CASSLEARKGQNSGNTIYF. Written as DNA, the CDR3 is TGTGCCAGCAGCTTAGAGGCTAGGAAGGGGCAGAACTCTGGAAACACCATATATTTT.

The chain has TRBV10-3 and TRBJ2-1, with TRBD2 matching 9 bases. The CDR3 length is 14 residues. Germline values: CDR1 ENHRY, CDR2 SYGVKD. J was trimmed by 8 bases and V by 7 bases; bases with no gene match: 9. The CDR3 nucleotides are TGTGCCATCAATGGTTTTAGCGGGGGTGATGAGCAGTTCTTC. This codes for CAINGFSGGDEQFF.

V is TRBV27 and J is TRBJ2-3, with 10 nucleotides matching TRBD2. The V gene's germline CDR1 is MNHEY and CDR2 SMNVEV (reference sequence). The CDR3 runs to 15 residues. V shed 5 bases, J shed 4 bases, and the junction held 6 bases outside the gene matches. The CDR3 DNA sequence: TGTGCCAGCAGTCGAGCGGGAGGGAGTGCAGATACGCAGTATTTT. Protein sequence: CASSRAGGSADTQYF.

The chain couples TRBV7-9 to TRBJ2-7, with D perhaps TRBD1 (6 bases). Between the trimmed V and J ends, which lost 5 bases and 2 bases, there was a span of 16 bases. This CDR3 has 15 residues. Germline V gene sequence: CDR1 SEHNR, CDR2 FQNEAQ (reference sequence). CDR3: CASSGVRQGPYEQYF. The CDR3 nucleotides read TGTGCCAGCAGCGGAGTACGGCAGGGGCCCTACGAGCAGTACTTC.

The chain recombines TRBV2 with TRBJ2-2; 8 nucleotides align to TRBD1. This CDR3 has 15 amino acids. Germline V CDR1 and CDR2: SNHLY, FYNNEI. V was pared by 3 bases and J by 6 bases, with 6 bases of the junction left unmatched. The CDR3 loop reads CASSDIDRGSGELFF. CDR3 DNA: TGTGCCAGCAGTGATATCGACAGGGGATCCGGGGAGCTGTTTTTT.

DNA for the CDR3: TGCGCCAGCAGCTCCACTAGCGGCCTCAATGAGCAGTTCTTC. Amino acid sequence: CASSSTSGLNEQFF. V gene TRBV5-1 combines with J gene TRBJ2-1; 8 nucleotides line up with TRBD2. The junction had 5 bases not matched to a gene; V was cut back by 3 bases and J by 6 bases. The CDR3 spans 14 residues. The germline V gene encodes CDR1 SGHRS and CDR2 YFSETQ.

V gene TRBV6-4 combines with J gene TRBJ2-1; D may be TRBD2 (5 bases). Trimming cost V 2 bases and J 4 bases, with 12 bases left between them. From germline, CDR1 is MRHNA and CDR2 SNTAGT. The CDR3 is 15 amino acids. CDR3 loop: CASSDGVGDYNEQFF. Here the CDR3 DNA reads TGTGCCAGCAGTGACGGGGTGGGAGATTACAATGAGCAGTTCTTC.

This sequence joins TRBV6-1 and TRBJ2-7; 9 positions match TRBD1. J was trimmed by 5 bases and V by 5 bases; bases with no gene match: 4. The CDR3 loop spans 13 amino acids. CDR1 and CDR2 (germline): MNHNS, SASEGT. In DNA, the CDR3 is TGTGCCAGCAGTATCAGGACAGGGGACGAGCAGTACTTC. It specifies CASSIRTGDEQYF.

The chain carries TRBV9 and TRBJ2-5, with 7 bases matching TRBD2. Germline V gene sequence: CDR1 SGDLS, CDR2 YYNGEE. The J segment lost 3 bases and the V segment lost 4 bases, leaving 18 bases of the junction unmatched. This CDR3 spans 18 amino acids. The CDR3 loop reads CASSPHTAGPRPKETQYF. CDR3 bases: TGTGCCAGCAGCCCACATACAGCGGGGCCCCGGCCAAAAGAGACCCAGTACTTC.

The V gene is TRBV7-9, the J gene TRBJ1-4; D may be TRBD1 (5 bases). Germline V lookup: CDR1 SEHNR, CDR2 FQNEAQ (reference sequence). The CDR3 loop spans 14 amino acids. The V end was cut by 9 bases, the J end by 0 bases, with 11 bases between. The CDR3 sequence: CASGGDATNEKLFF. Here the CDR3 DNA reads TGTGCCAGTGGGGGGGATGCAACTAATGAAAAACTGTTTTTT.

The rearrangement uses TRBV18 and TRBJ1-1, with D unclear. Germline V gene data show CDR1 as KGHSH and CDR2 as LQKENI. The CDR3 has 15 residues. Trimming stripped 1 base from V and 1 base from J, with 10 bases between. The CDR3 region has the DNA TGTGCCAGCTCACCACTCATCTGGGAGAACACTGAAGCTTTCTTT. Translating gives CASSPLIWENTEAFF.

About this clone: The sample has other DNA sequences that encode this CDR3 too. This rearrangement joins TRBV5-1 to TRBJ2-1, with TRBD2 as a possible D gene (7 bases). Trimming took 0 bases from V and 7 from J, leaving 14 bases between them. The CDR3 totals 15 residues. Looked up from germline, CDR1 is SGHRS and CDR2 is YFSETQ. The CDR3 nucleotides read TGCGCCAGCAGCTTGGCGGGGGGCGAATATAATGAGCAGTTCTTC. Residues: CASSLAGGEYNEQFF.

The chain has TRBV2 and TRBJ1-2; 8 bases agree with TRBD1. The trim removed 4 bases at V and 1 base at J, leaving 2 bases unmatched. The CDR3 consists of 14 residues. Germline CDR1 and CDR2: SNHLY and FYNNEI. CDR3 DNA: TGTGCCAGCAGTGTGGACAGGGTTAACTATGGCTACACCTTC. It encodes CASSVDRVNYGYTF. Full variable domain (rest looked up from reference TRBV2 and TRBJ1-2): EPEVTQTPSHQVTQMGQEVILRCVPISNHLYFYWYRQILGQKVEFLVSFYNNEISEKSEIFDDQFSVERPDGSNFTLKIRSTKLEDSAMYFCASSVDRVNYGYTFGSGTRLTVV.

A note on this clone: The sample has other DNA sequences that encode this CDR3 too. The chain combines TRBV7-8 with TRBJ2-5; D uncertain. V shed 1 base and J shed 1 base, with 1 base lying between them. The V gene's germline CDR1 is SGHVS and CDR2 FQNEAQ. The CDR3 is made up of 12 amino acids. The CDR3 DNA reads TGTGCCAGCAGCTTAGGCCAAGAGACCCAGTACTTC. It translates to CASSLGQETQYF. The full variable domain, rest sourced from reference TRBV7-8 and TRBJ2-5, is GAGVSQSPRYKVAKRGQDVALRCDPISGHVSLFWYQQALGQGPEFLTYFQNEAQLDKSGLPSDRFFAERPEGSVSTLKIQRTQQEDSAVYLCASSLGQETQYFGPGTRLLVL.

The chain uses TRBV5-1 and TRBJ2-1; perhaps TRBD2 as D (5 bases). Germline V gives CDR1 SGHRS, CDR2 YFSETQ. This CDR3 comprises 15 residues. The germline V and J ends were trimmed by 6 bases and 4 bases, with 17 bases remaining between them. CDR3 sequence: CASMESGLYYNEQFF. Here the CDR3 DNA reads TGCGCCAGCATGGAGAGCGGTTTGTATTACAATGAGCAGTTCTTC.

This clone was detected a few times. V usage is TRBV5-6 and J usage is TRBJ1-3; D gene ambiguous. This CDR3 is 14 amino acids long. Germline loops: CDR1 SGHDT, CDR2 YYEEEE. V lost 3 bases and J 0 bases, leaving 7 bases between the germline ends. The CDR3 DNA is TGTGCCAGCAGCTCTGGACTCTCTGGAAACACCATATATTTT. Its translation: CASSSGLSGNTIYF.

The chain couples TRBV5-1 to TRBJ2-1, with TRBD2 matching over 13 bases. The CDR3 is 18 amino acids. V trimming: 5 bases; J trimming: 0 bases; junction bases outside the gene matches: 8. CDR1 is SGHRS and CDR2 is YFSETQ in the germline V gene. The CDR3 coding sequence is TGCGCCAGCAGTCCCGGACTAGCGGGAGTTGGCTCCTACAATGAGCAGTTCTTC. Its protein product is CASSPGLAGVGSYNEQFF.

J is TRBJ2-7 and V is TRBV9; D perhaps matches TRBD1 (7 bases). Germline assignment: CDR1 SGDLS and CDR2 YYNGEE. This CDR3 is built from 15 residues. V was clipped by 0 bases and J by 1 base, with 11 bases between them. The CDR3 loop reads CASSVGAGQSYEQYF. CDR3 DNA sequence: TGTGCCAGCAGCGTAGGGGCGGGACAGTCCTACGAGCAGTACTTC.

The chain links TRBV2 to TRBJ1-1; D remains ambiguous. CDR3 length equals 12 residues. The V gene lost 6 bases and the J gene lost 5 bases, with 10 bases spanning the gap. Germline lookup yields CDR1 SNHLY and CDR2 FYNNEI. CDR3 amino acids: CASRAIATEAFF. The CDR3 region has the DNA TGTGCCAGCAGAGCGATCGCGACTGAAGCTTTCTTT.

The chain carries TRBV5-1 and TRBJ2-3; TRBD2 matches at 8 bases. The germline CDR1 and CDR2 sequences are SGHRS and YFSETQ. J lost 6 bases, V lost 4 bases, and 10 bases had no gene match. There are 15 residues in the CDR3. The CDR3 region has the DNA TGCGCCAGCAGCCAACAACCGGGACTAGGGGATACGCAGTATTTT. It translates to CASSQQPGLGDTQYF. The entire variable domain, with the rest obtained from reference TRBV5-1 and TRBJ2-3, is as follows: KAGVTQTPRYLIKTRGQQVTLSCSPISGHRSVSWYQQTPGQGLQFLFEYFSETQRNKGNFPGRFSGRQFSNSRSEMNVSTLELGDSALYLCASSQQPGLGDTQYFGPGTRLTVL.

The chain is built from TRBV5-1 and TRBJ1-3; the match to TRBD1 covers 9 bases. The CDR3 consists of 16 residues. V lost 4 bases and J lost 4; bases outside the gene matches: 9. Germline V CDR1 and CDR2: SGHRS, YFSETQ. The CDR3 DNA sequence: TGCGCCAGCAGCGTGAAGGGACAGGGTGAAGGAAACACCATATATTTT. Its translation: CASSVKGQGEGNTIYF.

The chain links TRBV7-9 to TRBJ2-5, with unresolved D. Germline V gene data show CDR1 as SEHNR and CDR2 as FQNEAQ (reference sequence). Deletions cut 2 bases from V and 5 bases from J, with 12 bases between. This CDR3 is 14 amino acids long. The CDR3 reads CASSLLEVRETQYF. In DNA form, the CDR3 reads TGTGCCAGCAGCTTACTCGAGGTCAGGGAGACCCAGTACTTC.

The chain recombines TRBV7-2 with TRBJ2-5; 8 bases are a match to TRBD2. The CDR3 consists of 15 residues. Germline trimming cut 2 bases from V and 5 bases from J; bases unmatched to any gene: 7. The germline V gene has CDR1 SGHTA and CDR2 FQGNSA. This CDR3 reads CASSLSTSGWETQYF. In DNA form, the CDR3 reads TGTGCCAGCAGCTTAAGTACTAGCGGTTGGGAGACCCAGTACTTC.

The chain is built from TRBV19 and TRBJ2-3; D not resolved. V was trimmed by 1 base and J by 6 bases, leaving 8 bases between them. The V gene's germline CDR1 is LNHDA and CDR2 SQIVND (reference sequence). This CDR3 spans 13 amino acids. CDR3: CASSIGPWDTQYF. Here the CDR3 DNA reads TGTGCCAGTAGTATAGGACCGTGGGATACGCAGTATTTT.